Given below is one T cell receptor (beta chain) in context. Its recognized antigen is unknown. Base qualities were left out, and no much larger clone turns up one base away. This entry is derived from a study of cytomegalovirus exposure and HLA in healthy donors (dated by TCRdb to the late 2010s). In the study overall: According to a later analysis, the roughly 130 validation repertoires were produced on the same platform as the 680 or so repertoires of the first cohort. The study was designed to test whether signatures of past pathogen exposure could be identified by cataloging public T cell receptors. Along with the roughly 670-subject first cohort, a separate validation cohort of over a hundred different subjects was used. To predict cytomegalovirus infection status, the study combined high-throughput TCR immunosequencing, statistical association of individual TCRs with disease status, and machine learning. Study-level results and caveats: Subsequent analysis determined that TCRs grouped into clusters in the first cohort also showed a tendency toward co-occurrence across the 120 validation repertoires, and about 94% of cluster scores exceeded 0. In vitro tests confirmed that a few of the cytomegalovirus-associated TCR beta chains recognize cytomegalovirus antigens. The study gave a list of about 150 TCR beta chains associated with cytomegalovirus. The authors suggested that the approach could potentially be generalized to other disease states and immunological phenotypes. In both the original and validation cohorts, the classifier was reported to diagnose cytomegalovirus status with high specificity and sensitivity. Most TCR sequences were observed very rarely across donors, whereas some public TCRs were present in many individuals. A later analysis lacked HLA typing for the validation cohort, so it scored co-occurrence in that cohort across all 110 or so repertoires.

The donors were included in the validation cohort of some 110 subjects, a group kept apart from the roughly 670-subject first cohort. Taken from the germline V gene, the CDR1 and CDR2 loops are SNHLY and FYNNEI. The CDR3 has 14 amino acids, counting the end cysteine and phenylalanine. Here the CDR3 DNA is all that survives: 42 bases in frame from base 1. V and J are truncated by 7 bases and 4 bases respectively, leaving an intervening sequence of 14 bases. Libraries came from the immunoSEQ multiplex PCR assay. Regarding the original processing steps: To diagnose cytomegalovirus status from the catalog of TCR beta chain sequences, a statistical classification framework was built. TCRdb took over this immuneACCESS table, retaining in-frame rearrangements with V and J assigned. Such tables are incomplete; in checked studies, under half of the missing clones stem from an unresolved V gene, and the remainder is unexplained. From that table come the V and J calls and clone size; the DNA was used to work out D and trimming. This sample comprises around 150,000 clones, just under 90% of them detected only once. 10% of the sample lies in the top ten.

The chain is encoded by TRBV2 joined to TRBJ1-5; D gene: possibly TRBD1, on 5 matching bases. This clonotype was sampled from a woman under 30 in good health and CMV-seropositive. Material: PBMCs. The CDR3 has the sequence CASKITGANQPQHF. Read as DNA, the sequence is TGTGCCAGCAAGATAACAGGTGCTAATCAGCCCCAGCATTTT.